This TCR beta chain was sequenced in a study of blood T cell repertoires in COVID-19. At the level of the study: COVID-19 samples from acute and convalescent phases originated in the United States, Italy and Spain. In each case, the material was cDNA or gDNA derived from T cells, B-cell-depleted T cells, or PBMCs.

This CDR3 region has 19 residues. J was trimmed by 7 bases and V by 6 bases; bases with no gene match: 17. CDR1 SGHTA and CDR2 FQGNSA come from the germline V gene. Original processing methods: Nucleated cell number was recorded as an estimate derived from reference gene primer amplification. TCRdb's copy holds only in-frame clones and misses some; the assay was immunoSEQ multiplex PCR. D and trimming come from the DNA, and the V and J calls and clone size come from that table. The sample lists approximately 150,000 clones; about 88% were seen once. This clonotype was obtained from a woman older than 75 with acute or convalescent COVID-19. The chain employs TRBV7-2 and TRBJ2-1; TRBD2 matches at 14 bases. The sequenced sample consisted of peripheral blood. CDR3 coding DNA: TGTGCCAGCAGTCTTCGTGGACAGGGGACTAGCGGGAGTAAAAATGAGCAGTTCTTC. Its protein is CASSLRGQGTSGSKNEQFF. The entire variable domain, with the rest obtained from reference TRBV7-2 and TRBJ2-1, is as follows: GAGVSQSPSNKVTEKGKDVELRCDPISGHTALYWYRQSLGQGLEFLIYFQGNSAPDKSGLPSDRFSAERTGGSVSTLTIQRTQQEDSAVYLCASSLRGQGTSGSKNEQFFGPGTRLTVL.